Below, 21 T cell receptor beta chains from the same sample are listed, as sequenced in a study of monozygotic twins with inflammatory bowel disease. TCRdb re-called the 5' RACE reads, yielding one record per CDR3 amino acid sequence without DNA. The listing contains 300,000 to 350,000 distinct CDR3 sequences. The sequencing input was blood. These receptor sequences come from a human donor with ulcerative colitis or Crohn's disease, or a healthy co-twin of an affected twin (not recorded which).

This rearrangement joins TRBV19 to TRBJ2-2; TCRdb selects TRBD1, and the lack of DNA leaves this call unchecked. Germline CDR1 LNHDA, CDR2 SQIVND (reference sequence). The CDR3 totals 12 residues. The CDR3: CASSMGAGELFF.

The chain is built from TRBV28 and TRBJ1-1; TCRdb outputs TRBD1, but without DNA this stays unchecked. The germline V gene has CDR1 MDHEN and CDR2 SYDVKM. The CDR3 extends over 16 amino acids. The CDR3 sequence is CASSPTGARGDTEAFF.

The V and J genes are TRBV12-3 or TRBV12-4 and TRBJ2-7; the TCRdb call, TRBD1, lacks DNA for checking. The CDR3 is 14 residues long. The CDR3 here is CASRARVGSYEQYF.

This rearrangement joins TRBV6-5 to TRBJ2-4; TCRdb indicates TRBD2, and absent DNA this call remains unverified. The CDR3 loop spans 13 amino acids. Looked up from germline, CDR1 is MNHEY and CDR2 is SVGAGI. The CDR3 is CASSNRPLNIQYF.

CDR3 sequence: CASRITEGSYEQYF. The chain uses TRBV5-1 and TRBJ2-7; TCRdb's D call, TRBD2, is unchecked because there is no DNA. This CDR3 comprises 14 residues. Germline V gene sequence: CDR1 SGHRS, CDR2 YFSETQ.

The chain combines TRBV2 with TRBJ2-6; the TCRdb call, TRBD1, lacks DNA for checking. Germline V gene data show CDR1 as SNHLY and CDR2 as FYNNEI. The CDR3 is 15 amino acids. CDR3: CASSIRGAGANVLTF. Complete variable domain (other parts from reference TRBV2 and TRBJ2-6): EPEVTQTPSHQVTQMGQEVILRCVPISNHLYFYWYRQILGQKVEFLVSFYNNEISEKSEIFDDQFSVERPDGSNFTLKIRSTKLEDSAMYFCASSIRGAGANVLTFGAGSRLTVL.

This chain joins TRBV20-1 and TRBJ2-2; checking the TCRdb D call of TRBD1 is not possible without DNA. CDR1 and CDR2 (germline): DFQATT, SNEGSKA (reference sequence). The CDR3 contains 15 residues. CDR3 sequence reads: CSAPLPTGNTGELFF.

The V call is TRBV2, the J call TRBJ2-1; absent DNA, TCRdb's TRBD2 call cannot be checked. Germline CDR1 SNHLY, CDR2 FYNNEI. This CDR3 is 14 amino acids long. The CDR3 loop reads CASSEGTRYNEQFF.

The genes are TRBV6-2 or TRBV6-3 and TRBJ2-3; TCRdb's D call of TRBD2 is untestable without DNA. Germline V gene sequence: CDR1 MNHEY, CDR2 SVGEGT. This CDR3 contains 15 residues. The CDR3 sequence is CACNPRTSGRLPQYF.

The chain uses TRBV7-2 and TRBJ2-1; the TRBD2 assignment by TCRdb is unverifiable without DNA. The CDR3 consists of 15 residues. Per the germline V gene, CDR1 is SGHTA and CDR2 is FQGNSA. CDR3 sequence: CASSEPGLARREQFF.

The chain couples TRBV7-2 to TRBJ2-7. This CDR3 contains 16 residues. Per the germline V gene, CDR1 is SGHTA and CDR2 is FQGNSA. CDR3 protein: CASSLVSQRSNYEQYF.

The V gene is TRBV4-1, the J gene TRBJ2-3; TCRdb selects TRBD2, and the lack of DNA leaves this call unchecked. CDR1 is MGHRA, CDR2 YSYEKL, per germline. The CDR3 length is 16 residues. The CDR3 loop is CASSQARGGITDTQYF.

The chain employs TRBV5-1 and TRBJ2-3. Germline V lookup: CDR1 SGHRS, CDR2 YFSETQ. The CDR3 runs to 15 residues. The CDR3 region is CASSRRWWRTDTQYF.

The chain has TRBV29-1 and TRBJ1-2. The length of the CDR3 is 15 residues. Germline CDR1 and CDR2: SQVTM and ANQGSEA. This CDR3 reads CSVEGDTKTNYGYTF. The full variable domain, with the rest looked up from reference TRBV29-1 and TRBJ1-2, is SAVISQKPSRDICQRGTSLTIQCQVDSQVTMMFWYRQQPGQSLTLIATANQGSEATYESGFVIDKFPISRPNLTFSTLTVSNMSPEDSSIYLCSVEGDTKTNYGYTFGSGTRLTVV.

The CDR3 spells CASSPIGQADYSPLHF. This chain links TRBV3-1 with TRBJ1-6; without DNA, the TCRdb call of TRBD1 cannot be checked. Germline V gene lookup returns CDR1 LGHDT and CDR2 YNNKEL (reference sequence). The CDR3 runs to 16 residues.

V gene TRBV25-1 combines with J gene TRBJ1-1; no DNA is available, so the TRBD1 call from TCRdb remains unchecked. CDR1 MGHDK and CDR2 SYGVNS come from the germline V gene. The CDR3 length is 13 residues. CDR3 amino acids: CASSEYKGSEAFF.

The V call is TRBV5-4, the J call TRBJ2-1; without DNA, the TCRdb call of TRBD2 cannot be checked. The germline V gene has CDR1 SGHNT and CDR2 YYREEE (reference sequence). The CDR3 covers 14 residues. The CDR3 spells CASTRSGRIDEQFF.

The genes are TRBV12-3 or TRBV12-4 and TRBJ2-6; TCRdb's D call of TRBD2 is untestable without DNA. CDR3 length: 18 residues. This chain's CDR3 is CASSRRTSGGTGANVLTF.

This chain joins TRBV5-5 and TRBJ2-7; no DNA is available, so the TRBD1 call from TCRdb remains unchecked. Germline V gene lookup returns CDR1 SGHKS and CDR2 YYEKEE (reference sequence). CDR3 size: 15 residues. The CDR3 protein is CASSLRSGSTYEQYF.

The chain joins TRBV7-9 to TRBJ2-5. The length of the CDR3 is 15 residues. The germline gives CDR1 SEHNR, CDR2 FQNEAQ (reference sequence). The CDR3 is CASSLARGQQETQYF.

The rearrangement joins TRBV7-8 to TRBJ2-1; TCRdb outputs TRBD2, but without DNA this stays unchecked. Germline assignment: CDR1 SGHVS and CDR2 FQNEAQ. The CDR3 is made up of 17 amino acids. CDR3 loop: CASSLGTSGTSYNEQFF.